Listed below are T cell receptor beta chains from one sample, sequenced in a study of blood T cell repertoires in COVID-19. The repertoire was sequenced with immunoSEQ multiplex PCR; TCRdb's copy has only in-frame clones and lacks some. The sample has about 180,000 clones, roughly 84% seen once. The sample consisted of peripheral blood. The source is a person aged 70 to 85 with COVID-19, enrolled during active disease. Both conserved end residues are part of each CDR3. The D gene is left open where the match is weak. Part of the rows lack a size; the others show once, few, many or a class for expanded clones.

clone_size | cdr3_length | j_call | d_call | v_call | cdr3_nt | cdr3_aa
. | 14 | TRBJ2-7 | . | TRBV15 | TGTGCCACCAGCAGAGCAGGGGGGTATTTCGAGCAGTACTTC | CATSRAGGYFEQYF
once | 18 | TRBJ2-3 | TRBD2 | TRBV5-1 | TGCGCCAGCAGCTCCCGACTAGCGGTAGGGGGGGAGACAGATACGCAGTATTTT | CASSSRLAVGGETDTQYF
. | 14 | TRBJ1-2 | . | TRBV9 | TGTGCCAGCAGCGGTCGACAGGAGGACTATGGCTACACCTTC | CASSGRQEDYGYTF
. | 13 | TRBJ1-1 | . | TRBV6-5 | TGTGCCAGCACCAGGGTGATGAACACTGAAGCTTTCTTT | CASTRVMNTEAFF
. | 17 | TRBJ1-3 | . | TRBV6-1 | TGTGCCAGCAGTGAGGGGGACATCTACGTCTCTGGAAACACCATATATTTT | CASSEGDIYVSGNTIYF
many | 13 | TRBJ1-1 | . | TRBV6-5 | TGTGCCAGCAGATTCGGGGTGGGGGGTGAAGCTTTCTTT | CASRFGVGGEAFF
. | 11 | TRBJ1-5 | . | TRBV5-8 | TGTGCCAGCAGCCTAAATCAGCCCCAGCATTTT | CASSLNQPQHF
. | 15 | TRBJ1-1 | . | TRBV2 | TGTGCCAGCAGAGTACAGGAAGTTCTGAACACTGAAGCTTTCTTT | CASRVQEVLNTEAFF
. | 14 | TRBJ2-2 | . | TRBV27 | TGTGCCAGCAGTTACAGGGTGAACACCGGGGAGCTGTTTTTT | CASSYRVNTGELFF
. | 15 | TRBJ1-1 | TRBD1 | TRBV19 | TGTGCCAGTAGTCCAACTGGCGGGACAGGGACGGGAGCTTTCTTT | CASSPTGGTGTGAFF
. | 13 | TRBJ2-5 | . | TRBV20-1 | TGCAGTGCTAGTCAGCGGTACCGAGAGACCCAGTACTTC | CSASQRYRETQYF
. | 16 | TRBJ2-3 | . | TRBV7-2 | TGTGCCAGCAGCTTAGTTGTTTCAGGGGTCACAGATACGCAGTATTTT | CASSLVVSGVTDTQYF
. | 17 | TRBJ1-2 | TRBD1 | TRBV23-1 | TGCGCCAGCAGTCGACCTCGGATAGAAGACAGGGTCGATGGCTACACCTTC | CASSRPRIEDRVDGYTF
. | 15 | TRBJ1-5 | TRBD1 | TRBV5-4 | TGTGCCAGCAGCTTGCAGGGGGCGAAGGATCAGCCCCAGCATTTT | CASSLQGAKDQPQHF
. | 17 | TRBJ2-4 | TRBD1 | TRBV5-6 | TGTGCCAGCAGCAGCAGGACAGGGCGGTTAGCCAAAAACATTCAGTACTTC | CASSSRTGRLAKNIQYF
. | 13 | TRBJ2-5 | TRBD1 | TRBV7-3 | TGTGCCAGCAGCCCGGGACAGCGAGAGACCCAGTACTTC | CASSPGQRETQYF
. | 14 | TRBJ1-1 | TRBD1 | TRBV6-5 | TGTGCCAGCAGGGGGACAGGCAGGAACACTGAAGCTTTCTTT | CASRGTGRNTEAFF
few | 15 | TRBJ2-7 | TRBD2 | TRBV7-2 | TGTGCCAGCAGCTTAATAGCGGGAGAACTTTCCGAGCAGTACTTC | CASSLIAGELSEQYF
. | 15 | TRBJ1-1 | TRBD1 | TRBV30 | TGTGCCTGGAGTCATAGCGGACAGGGGAGGACTGAAGCTTTCTTT | CAWSHSGQGRTEAFF
. | 12 | TRBJ1-2 | . | TRBV29-1 | TGCAGCGTTGCGGGACATCTCGGGGGCTACACCTTC | CSVAGHLGGYTF
once | 12 | TRBJ1-1 | . | TRBV2 | TGTGCCAGCAGTCCGGACACAAGTGAAGCTTTCTTT | CASSPDTSEAFF
few | 15 | TRBJ1-4 | TRBD1 | TRBV19 | TGTGCCAGTAGTCTTCGACAGGGGGGGGATGAAAAACTGTTTTTT | CASSLRQGGDEKLFF
. | 15 | TRBJ2-2 | TRBD1 | TRBV5-4 | TGTGCCAGCAGCTTGGCGGGACAGGACACCGGGGAGCTGTTTTTT | CASSLAGQDTGELFF
. | 16 | TRBJ2-1 | TRBD2 | TRBV29-1 | TGCAGCGTTGAAGATCCTGGGCGGGAGTCGTACAATGAGCAGTTCTTC | CSVEDPGRESYNEQFF
. | 15 | TRBJ2-3 | TRBD2 | TRBV9 | TGTGCCAGCAGCGTATTTGGGGGGGGCACAGATACGCAGTATTTT | CASSVFGGGTDTQYF
. | 12 | TRBJ2-1 | . | TRBV5-3 | TGTGCCAGAAGCTTGGTGCGGCCCAGCGAGTTCTTC | CARSLVRPSEFF
. | 13 | TRBJ2-7 | . | TRBV15 | TGTGCCACCAGCAGAGATGCCGGCTACGAGCAGTACTTC | CATSRDAGYEQYF
. | 13 | TRBJ2-7 | TRBD1 | TRBV5-5 | TGTGCCAGCAGCTTGGAGGGGACAGGGGGGAAGGACTTC | CASSLEGTGGKDF
. | 14 | TRBJ2-7 | TRBD2 | TRBV28 | TGTGCCAGCAGTTTATTAGCGGGGGCATACGAGCAGTACTTC | CASSLLAGAYEQYF
. | 12 | TRBJ1-1 | . | TRBV29-1 | TGCAGCGCTGAGGGGGGGGACACTGAAGCTTTCTTT | CSAEGGDTEAFF
. | 15 | TRBJ1-1 | . | TRBV4-1 | TGCGCCAGCAGCCAAAGAAGTTCGAGAGTCGGTGAAGCTTTCTTT | CASSQRSSRVGEAFF
once | 16 | TRBJ2-1 | TRBD1 | TRBV4-1 | TGCGCCAGCAGCCGGGTACCGGGACAGGGGGCTAATGAGCAGTTCTTC | CASSRVPGQGANEQFF
once | 17 | TRBJ2-7 | TRBD2 | TRBV2 | TGTGCCAGCAGTCCTCAGGGAGGGCTCGCCTCTTTATACGAGCAGTACTTC | CASSPQGGLASLYEQYF
. | 14 | TRBJ2-5 | TRBD1 | TRBV7-9 | TGTGCCAGCAGCCTTACAGGGGCAGGCGAGACCCAGTACTTC | CASSLTGAGETQYF
. | 14 | TRBJ2-1 | . | TRBV9 | TGTGCCAGCAGCGGGGCGAGCTCCTACAATGAGCAGTTCTTC | CASSGASSYNEQFF
. | 13 | TRBJ2-1 | TRBD2 | TRBV19 | TGTGCCAGTAGAACTAGCGGGGTCAATGAGCAGTTCTTC | CASRTSGVNEQFF
. | 16 | TRBJ1-2 | TRBD1 | TRBV19 | TGTGCCAGTAATAGTCCAAGGACAGGGTCGCTCTATGGCTACACCTTC | CASNSPRTGSLYGYTF
. | 13 | TRBJ1-5 | . | TRBV28 | TGTGCCAGCAGTTACGGGGACAAGGAGCCCCAGCATTTT | CASSYGDKEPQHF
. | 12 | TRBJ1-2 | . | TRBV10-3 | TGTGCCATCAAGGACAGCGGCTATGGCTACACCTTC | CAIKDSGYGYTF